The clone carrying this T cell receptor beta chain was recorded a few times. As yet, its antigen is unknown. It was with 60 Vbeta and 13 Jbeta primers that the PCR ran. The data were produced by immunoSEQ multiplex PCR, yet TCRdb's version contains in-frame clones alone and is incomplete. Among 150,000 to 200,000 clones listed, about 80% were seen once. The CDR3 runs 12 residues. Losses at the gene ends were 6 bases for V and 15 bases for J; bases not matched to a gene: 7. Germline CDR1 is SEHNR and CDR2 is FQNEAQ (reference sequence). The sample belongs to a study of cytomegalovirus exposure and HLA in healthy donors. Study-wide findings and caveats: According to a later analysis, donors in an Asian-associated ancestry cluster reportedly had fewer N-insertions than the approximately 620-donor mean. The investigators catalogued 150 to 200 TCR beta chains as cytomegalovirus-associated. When a later analysis compared HLA-associated TCR beta chains with equally common others, the HLA-associated chains turned out to be more clonally expanded and to have lower generation probabilities.

The TCR sequence derives from a man aged 40-50 years in good health and CMV-seronegative. The rearrangement joins TRBV7-9 to TRBJ1-4; 10 nucleotides match TRBD1. The sample comprised PBMCs. The CDR3 loop is CASSQPGQGVFF. CDR3 DNA: TGTGCCAGCAGTCAACCCGGACAGGGGGTGTTTTTT.